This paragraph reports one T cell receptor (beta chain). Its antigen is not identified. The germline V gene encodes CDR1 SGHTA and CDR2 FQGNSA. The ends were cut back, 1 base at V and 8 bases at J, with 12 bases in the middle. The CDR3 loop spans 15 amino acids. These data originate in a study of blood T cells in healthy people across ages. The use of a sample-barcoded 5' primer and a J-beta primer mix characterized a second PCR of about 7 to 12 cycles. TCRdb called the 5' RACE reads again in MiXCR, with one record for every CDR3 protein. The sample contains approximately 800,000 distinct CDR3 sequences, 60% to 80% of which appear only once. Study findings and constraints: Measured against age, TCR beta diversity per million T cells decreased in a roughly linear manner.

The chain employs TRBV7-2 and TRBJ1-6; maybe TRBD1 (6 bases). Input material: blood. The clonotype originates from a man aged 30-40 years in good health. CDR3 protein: CASSLVGAKYSPLHF. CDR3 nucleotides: TGTGCCAGCAGCTTAGTGGGGGCTAAGTATTCACCCCTCCACTTT.